What follows are 17 T cell receptor beta chains derived from one specimen sequenced in a study of T cells in Graves' hyperthyroidism and ophthalmopathy. RNA transcripts served as the template for amplifying TCR beta CDR3 regions. The HTBI primer set drove a first-round RT-PCR of the TCR CDR3. TCRdb re-called the multiplex PCR reads through MiXCR, storing one row per CDR3 protein. The data hold 700,000 to 850,000 distinct CDR3 sequences, with approximately 36% observed a single time. Sequencing used blood. Every receptor here comes from a middle-aged woman with Graves' hyperthyroidism.

The V and J genes are TRBV12-5 and TRBJ1-1, with D maybe TRBD1 (5 bases). CDR3 size: 13 residues. Trimming removed 7 bases at V and 8 bases at J, with 17 bases between. Looked up from germline, CDR1 is LGHNT and CDR2 is FRNRAP. The CDR3 reads CASDLKGSKEAFF. The CDR3 DNA reads TGTGCTAGTGATCTGAAGGGGAGTAAGGAAGCTTTCTTT.

The chain uses TRBV9 and TRBJ1-5, with a weak D call TRBD1 (5 bases). Trimming stripped 0 bases from V and 5 bases from J, with 12 bases between. The germline gives CDR1 SGDLS, CDR2 YYNGEE. The CDR3 covers 15 residues. The CDR3 loop is CASSVEPGPDQPQHF. The CDR3 nucleotides read TGTGCCAGCAGCGTAGAACCAGGGCCCGATCAGCCCCAGCATTTT.

This clonotype was observed many times. The chain carries TRBV7-8 and TRBJ2-7; D not resolved. From germline, CDR1 is SGHVS and CDR2 FQNEAQ. The germline V and J ends were trimmed by 2 bases and 6 bases, with 8 bases remaining between them. This CDR3 is 12 amino acids long. The CDR3 sequence: CASSLQSGEQYF. The CDR3 nucleotides are TGTGCCAGCAGCTTACAGTCGGGCGAGCAGTACTTC.

This clonotype came up a few times. V usage is TRBV7-3 and J usage is TRBJ2-5, with a tentative D call TRBD2 (5 bases). Trimming removed 4 bases from V and 4 bases from J, with 10 bases in between. This CDR3 contains 13 residues. Per germline, CDR1 SGHTA and CDR2 FQGTGA. The CDR3 bases are TGTGCCAGCAGCTCTAAAGAGGGAGAGACCCAGTACTTC. Its protein is CASSSKEGETQYF. Variable domain in full (rest from reference TRBV7-3 and TRBJ2-5): GAGVSQTPSNKVTEKGKYVELRCDPISGHTALYWYRQSLGQGPEFLIYFQGTGAADDSGLPNDRFFAVRPEGSVSTLKIQRTERGDSAVYLCASSSKEGETQYFGPGTRLLVL.

As regards this clonotype: Relative to the germline gene, one junction end is altered; a read error may explain this. The V and J genes are TRBV9 and TRBJ1-2; D is uncertain. Germline V gene lookup returns CDR1 SGDLS and CDR2 YYNGEE. The CDR3 covers 14 residues. CDR3 bases: TGCGCCAGCAGCCAAGCCGACACTAACTATGGCTACACCTTC. It translates to CASSQADTNYGYTF.

This chain uses TRBV6-6 with TRBJ1-2; the D gene is possibly TRBD1 (6 bases). CDR1 and CDR2 from the germline V gene are MNHNY and SVGAGI (reference sequence). CDR3 length: 15 residues. The V and J ends lost 0 bases and 6 bases respectively, with 14 bases between them. This CDR3 reads CASSYSITGIDGYTF. As DNA, the CDR3 is TGTGCCAGCAGTTACTCGATTACAGGGATAGATGGCTACACCTTC.

This clonotype has a handful of counts. The V and J genes are TRBV29-1 and TRBJ2-2; the D is unclear. The CDR3 runs 12 residues. Per the germline V gene, CDR1 is SQVTM and CDR2 is ANQGSEA. Trimming pared 5 bases from V and 6 bases from J, leaving 10 bases between. DNA of the CDR3: TGCAGCGTTTTGACATATCCCGGGGAGCTGTTTTTT. Amino acid sequence: CSVLTYPGELFF.

The gene calls are TRBV2 and TRBJ2-3, with D maybe TRBD1 (5 bases). Germline V lookup: CDR1 SNHLY, CDR2 FYNNEI. Trimming cost V 6 bases and J 6 bases, with 16 bases left between them. This CDR3 contains 14 residues. The CDR3 loop reads CASSQTTKGDTQYF. The CDR3 region has the DNA TGTGCCAGCAGCCAAACCACTAAGGGGGATACGCAGTATTTT.

This clonotype has more than one count but fewer than ten. The rearrangement uses TRBV12-3 or TRBV12-4 and TRBJ2-5; 15 bases line up with TRBD2. The CDR3 runs to 17 residues. V gave up 4 bases and J gave up 4 bases; unmatched junction bases: 7. In DNA form, the CDR3 reads TGTGCCAGCAGTTACGGGACTAGCGGGGGGTTAGGAGAGACCCAGTACTTC. Translation gives CASSYGTSGGLGETQYF.

This chain connects TRBV20-1 to TRBJ2-3; 15 bases fit TRBD2. The CDR3 totals 17 residues. Germline V gene lookup returns CDR1 DFQATT and CDR2 SNEGSKA (reference sequence). Trimming cost V 6 bases and J 3 bases; bases outside gene matches: 10. The CDR3: CSAPGLAGGRSTDTQYF. CDR3 coding DNA: TGCAGTGCCCCTGGACTAGCGGGAGGGCGGAGTACAGATACGCAGTATTTT.

This chain uses TRBV6-5 with TRBJ1-1; 12 positions agree with TRBD1. The CDR3 length is 12 residues. Germline V lookup: CDR1 MNHEY, CDR2 SVGAGI. V lost 11 bases, J lost 12 bases, and 10 bases stayed unmatched. CDR3 sequence: CAAPGQGAVTFF. The CDR3 DNA reads as TGTGCCGCGCCGGGACAGGGGGCTGTAACTTTCTTT.

This chain connects TRBV7-2 to TRBJ1-2; 9 nucleotides agree with TRBD1. Per germline, CDR1 SGHTA and CDR2 FQGNSA. Trimming at V came to 3 bases and at J to 4 bases, leaving 9 bases not matched to a gene. CDR3 size: 16 residues. In nucleotides, the CDR3 is TGTGCCAGCAGCTTGGGAGGGACAGGGAGGGGCTATGGCTACACCTTC. Translated: CASSLGGTGRGYGYTF.

In its sample, this clonotype was seen a few times. This sequence joins TRBV25-1 and TRBJ2-2, with a tentative D call TRBD2 (6 bases). Per germline, CDR1 MGHDK and CDR2 SYGVNS. The CDR3 has 14 amino acids. V was shortened by 8 bases and J by 1 base, with 11 bases between the two germline ends. CDR3 DNA sequence: TGTGCCAGCCAGGACTACCAGAACACCGGGGAGCTGTTTTTT. This codes for CASQDYQNTGELFF.

Of note for this clonotype: A read error may be the cause here, since a much bigger clone is one base away. The genes are TRBV19 and TRBJ1-1; 7 nucleotides match TRBD1. CDR1 and CDR2 from the germline V gene are LNHDA and SQIVND (reference sequence). The CDR3 consists of 15 residues. The CDR3 is CASTSDRAVGTEASF. CDR3 nucleotide sequence: TGTGCCAGTACCTCCGACAGGGCGGTGGGCACTGAAGCTTCCTTT.

About this clonotype: At one end the junction does not follow the germline gene, possibly because of a read error. The chain has TRBV7-7 and TRBJ2-3; D gene unclear. Germline V lookup: CDR1 SSHAT, CDR2 FNYEAQ (reference sequence). This CDR3 has 13 amino acids. The chain's CDR3 is CASSLGMRDTQYF. In DNA form, the CDR3 reads TGTGCTAGCAGCTTAGGGATGCGGGATACGCAGTATTTT.

Concerning this clonotype itself: One base away lies a much larger clone, so this may be a sequencing read error. The V call is TRBV12-3 or TRBV12-4, the J call TRBJ1-1; D is uncertain. The CDR3 consists of 13 residues. CDR3 bases: TGTGCTAGTGGTTTGGCCCGAGGCACTGAAGCTTACTTT. Protein sequence: CASGLARGTEAYF.

This clonotype was seen ten or more times. The chain employs TRBV7-2 and TRBJ2-7, with 8 bases lining up with TRBD1. The trim removed 3 bases at V and 2 bases at J, leaving 6 bases unmatched. This CDR3 comprises 15 residues. The germline V gene has CDR1 SGHTA and CDR2 FQGNSA. Here the CDR3 DNA reads TGTGCCAGCAGCTTTGCGACAGGGGAAGCCTACGAGCAGTACTTC. Its translation is CASSFATGEAYEQYF. The variable domain in full, with the rest retrieved from reference TRBV7-2 and TRBJ2-7, is GAGVSQSPSNKVTEKGKDVELRCDPISGHTALYWYRQSLGQGLEFLIYFQGNSAPDKSGLPSDRFSAERTGGSVSTLTIQRTQQEDSAVYLCASSFATGEAYEQYFGPGTRLTVT.